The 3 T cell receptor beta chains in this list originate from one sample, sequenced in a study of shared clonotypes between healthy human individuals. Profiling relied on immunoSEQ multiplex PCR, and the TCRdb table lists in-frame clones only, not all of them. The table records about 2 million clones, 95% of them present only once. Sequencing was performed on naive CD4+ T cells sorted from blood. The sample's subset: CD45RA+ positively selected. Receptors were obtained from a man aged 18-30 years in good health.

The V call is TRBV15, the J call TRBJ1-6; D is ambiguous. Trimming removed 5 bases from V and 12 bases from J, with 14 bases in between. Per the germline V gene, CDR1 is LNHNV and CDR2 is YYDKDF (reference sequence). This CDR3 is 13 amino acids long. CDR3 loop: CATSEKQQLPLHF. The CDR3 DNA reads TGTGCCACCAGCGAAAAACAGCAGTTACCCCTCCACTTT.

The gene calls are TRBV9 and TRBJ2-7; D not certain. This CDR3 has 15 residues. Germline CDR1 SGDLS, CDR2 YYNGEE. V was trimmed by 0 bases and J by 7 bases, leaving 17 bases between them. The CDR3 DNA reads TGTGCCAGCAGCGTAGGTTGGCTCTCCCCCGGGGAGCAGTACTTC. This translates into CASSVGWLSPGEQYF.

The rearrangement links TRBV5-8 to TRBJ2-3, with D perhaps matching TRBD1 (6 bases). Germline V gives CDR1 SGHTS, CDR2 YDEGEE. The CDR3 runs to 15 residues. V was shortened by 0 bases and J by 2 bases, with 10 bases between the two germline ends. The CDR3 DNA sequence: TGTGCCAGCAGCTTGGGGGACATATTCACAGATACGCAGTATTTT. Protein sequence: CASSLGDIFTDTQYF.